Listed below are T cell receptor beta chains from one sample, sequenced in a study of siplizumab effects on memory and regulatory T cells. Only in-frame clones appear in the TCRdb table, and some are missing; sequencing was by immunoSEQ multiplex PCR. The table shows 97,000 or so clones, with more than 85% occurring only once. Sequencing used CD4+ T cells sorted from blood. The receptors here all came from a human donor in good health. The CDR3 runs from the conserved cysteine through the conserved F or W. The D gene is left open where the match is weak. Size values are once, few and many counts, or a class for expanded clones, and some rows have none.

TGTGCCAGCAGGACGTTGGGACAGGGAGGCTATGGCTACACCTTC	CASRTLGQGGYGYTF	TRBJ1-2	TRBV27	TRBD1	.
TGTGCCAGCAGCTTCGACTCTCGGAGCACAGATACGCAGTATTTT	CASSFDSRSTDTQYF	TRBJ2-3	TRBV5-4	.	.
TGTGCCTGGAGTGTACGACTAGCGGCAAATGAGCAGTTCTTC	CAWSVRLAANEQFF	TRBJ2-1	TRBV30	TRBD2	.
TGTGCCAGCAGCTGGGGACAGGAGACCTACGAGCAGTACTTC	CASSWGQETYEQYF	TRBJ2-7	TRBV5-4	TRBD1	.
TGCGCCAGCAGTGATGGGACTAGCGGGAACTACGAGCAGTACTTC	CASSDGTSGNYEQYF	TRBJ2-7	TRBV10-2	TRBD2	.
TGTGCCAGTAGTCCACCCCAGGGAGAAGCTTTCTTT	CASSPPQGEAFF	TRBJ1-1	TRBV19	.	.
TGTGCCAGCAACCCCCGGGACAGGGCAGCCAAAAACATTCAGTACTTC	CASNPRDRAAKNIQYF	TRBJ2-4	TRBV28	TRBD1	.
TGTGCCAGCAGCCAAGAATTTTTGGCCGGGAGCTACGAGCAGTACTTC	CASSQEFLAGSYEQYF	TRBJ2-7	TRBV14	.	once
TGTGCCAGCAGCCACGCGGGACAGGAATTAAGAGACAAGTTCTTC	CASSHAGQELRDKFF	TRBJ2-1	TRBV7-2	TRBD1	.
TGCAGCGGCCGGACAGGGGGCTATGGCTACACCTTC	CSGRTGGYGYTF	TRBJ1-2	TRBV29-1	TRBD1	.
TGTGCCAGCAGCTTAAGGGGACTAGCGGCAGATACGCAGTATTTT	CASSLRGLAADTQYF	TRBJ2-3	TRBV7-3	TRBD2	.
TGTGCCAGCAGATATTTGGACAGGGCCTTCACTGAAGCTTTCTTT	CASRYLDRAFTEAFF	TRBJ1-1	TRBV6-1	TRBD1	.
TGTGCCAGCAGCTTGGCAATTGGCGGTGGTCAGAGGGGCTCCTACAATGAGCAGTTCTTC	CASSLAIGGGQRGSYNEQFF	TRBJ2-1	TRBV5-5	.	.
TGCGCCAGCAGCCAAGATGCTAGCGGGGCCTACGAGCAGTACTTC	CASSQDASGAYEQYF	TRBJ2-7	TRBV4-1	TRBD2	.
TGTGCCAGCAGCGTGCTGGGACTAGCGACCGGGGAGCTGTTTTTT	CASSVLGLATGELFF	TRBJ2-2	TRBV7-2	TRBD2	.
TGTGCCAGCAGCCTCCGGCCCGATGGGGAGCAGTACTTC	CASSLRPDGEQYF	TRBJ2-7	TRBV4-2	.	.
TGTGCCAGTAAGGGGCAGCCTTTCTACGAGCAGTACTTC	CASKGQPFYEQYF	TRBJ2-7	TRBV25-1	.	once
TGTGCCAGCAAGCAAGGGAGCCCCGGCGGTGAGCAGTTCTTC	CASKQGSPGGEQFF	TRBJ2-1	TRBV5-4	.	.
TGTGCCAGCAGCCGCATGACTTTGTCGATTCAGAACACTGAAGCTTTCTTT	CASSRMTLSIQNTEAFF	TRBJ1-1	TRBV14	.	.
TGTGCCAGCAGCGTGACAGGGCCAGATACGCAGTATTTT	CASSVTGPDTQYF	TRBJ2-3	TRBV7-9	TRBD1	.
TGTGCCAGCAGCCGGACTAGCGGGAGGGCCTCTCAAGATACGCAGTATTTT	CASSRTSGRASQDTQYF	TRBJ2-3	TRBV4-2	TRBD2	.
TGTGCCAGCAGCTTGCACGGGGGACTAGGAATTAATGAGCAGTTCTTC	CASSLHGGLGINEQFF	TRBJ2-1	TRBV5-4	TRBD2	.
TGTGCCAGCAGCTTCAACTGGGCGTCGGGAAACACCATATATTTT	CASSFNWASGNTIYF	TRBJ1-3	TRBV7-8	.	.
TGTGCCAGCAGTTCTAGGACGGCCACCGGGGAGCTGTTTTTT	CASSSRTATGELFF	TRBJ2-2	TRBV6-5	.	.
TGTGCCACCAGCAGAGTTCCCGGACAGGGGTATCGAGAGACCCAGTACTTC	CATSRVPGQGYRETQYF	TRBJ2-5	TRBV15	TRBD1	.
TGTGCCTGGAGTATCGGGACAATCAATCAGCCCCAGCATTTT	CAWSIGTINQPQHF	TRBJ1-5	TRBV30	.	.
TGCGCCAGCAGCTCGTCTAGCGGGAGCACAGATACGCAGTATTTT	CASSSSSGSTDTQYF	TRBJ2-3	TRBV5-1	TRBD2	.
TGTGCCAGCAGCTTAGGAGGAGACTCAGCTAACTATGGCTACACCTTC	CASSLGGDSANYGYTF	TRBJ1-2	TRBV7-9	.	.
TGTGCCAGCAGCGCGGGACTAGCGGGAGGTCTAGGCACCGGGGAGCTGTTTTTT	CASSAGLAGGLGTGELFF	TRBJ2-2	TRBV9	TRBD2	once
TGCAGCGTTCCCGACAGGGGTAGTTGGGCTGAAGCTTTCTTT	CSVPDRGSWAEAFF	TRBJ1-1	TRBV29-1	TRBD1	.
TGTGCCAGCAGCCAAGATTTGCGCGACCCCGGTGGAGCTTTCTTT	CASSQDLRDPGGAFF	TRBJ1-1	TRBV4-2	.	.
TGCGCCAGCAGAGGCAGGGAGGGCACCGGGGAGCTGTTTTTT	CASRGREGTGELFF	TRBJ2-2	TRBV10-2	TRBD2	few
TGTGCCAGCGATCGGGGGGTCGATGAGCAGTTCTTC	CASDRGVDEQFF	TRBJ2-1	TRBV28	TRBD2	.
TGTGCCAGCAGCTCCCGTAGGGAGGGAGACCAAGAGACCCAGTACTTC	CASSSRREGDQETQYF	TRBJ2-5	TRBV13	TRBD2	.
TGTGCCAGCAGTGCCCCTGGGGGGGCCGAGCAGTTCTTC	CASSAPGGAEQFF	TRBJ2-1	TRBV2	.	.
TGTGCCAGCAGGTTGGCTGGATCCTACGAGCAGTACTTC	CASRLAGSYEQYF	TRBJ2-7	TRBV28	.	.
TGTGCCAGCACCAACACGGGGACTAGCTTCCGATCTTACAATGAGCAGTTCTTC	CASTNTGTSFRSYNEQFF	TRBJ2-1	TRBV7-8	TRBD2	.
TGTGCCAGCACAAGGACAGGGGCTGGAAACACCATATATTTT	CASTRTGAGNTIYF	TRBJ1-3	TRBV2	TRBD1	.
TGCGCCAGCAGCTTTTACCGCGGGAGTTCTAGGGTACGCAATGAGCAGTTCTTC	CASSFYRGSSRVRNEQFF	TRBJ2-1	TRBV5-1	TRBD2	.
TGTGCCAGCAGCGGACAGGGTACAGATACGCAGTATTTT	CASSGQGTDTQYF	TRBJ2-3	TRBV7-3	TRBD1	.
TGTGCCAGCAGTTCAACCGGGACTGCAAAATACGAGCAGTACTTC	CASSSTGTAKYEQYF	TRBJ2-7	TRBV28	.	.